Below are 25 T cell receptor beta chains sequenced from a single sample in a study of graft-versus-host responses after intestinal transplantation. Their antigens are not known. This table comes from immunoSEQ multiplex PCR, and its TCRdb copy is limited to in-frame clones, with some not included. The sample yields 86,000 or so clones, 75% to 95% seen once. The source material was unstimulated CD8+ T cells sorted from spleen or lymph node cells, sampled before intestinal transplant. The receptors stem from a human donor who received an intestinal transplant.

This rearrangement joins TRBV7-9 to TRBJ2-7; D is ambiguous. Germline V gene lookup returns CDR1 SEHNR and CDR2 FQNEAQ (reference sequence). CDR3 length: 15 amino acids. The V gene lost 3 bases and the J gene lost 5 bases, with 17 bases spanning the gap. CDR3 loop: CASSFAHPLLDEQYF. CDR3 bases: TGTGCCAGCAGCTTTGCTCACCCCTTATTGGACGAGCAGTACTTC.

The chain recombines TRBV6-6 with TRBJ2-2; D gene unclear. Germline values: CDR1 MNHNY, CDR2 SVGAGI (reference sequence). The CDR3 has 13 amino acids. Trimming stripped 4 bases from V and 7 bases from J, with 10 bases between. The CDR3 bases are TGTGCCAGCAGTTCTCTCTCAGGCGGGGAGCTGTTTTTT. It yields the protein CASSSLSGGELFF.

The genes are TRBV13 and TRBJ2-6; no definite D call. From germline, CDR1 is PRHDT and CDR2 FYEKMQ (reference sequence). The CDR3 is made up of 15 amino acids. V was shortened by 3 bases and J by 0 bases, with 6 bases between the two germline ends. The CDR3 nucleotides read TGTGCCAGCAGCTTGGAAGACTCTGGGGCCAACGTCCTGACTTTC. Protein sequence: CASSLEDSGANVLTF.

This clone is a singleton in its sample. V gene TRBV25-1 combines with J gene TRBJ2-7, with D possibly called TRBD1 or TRBD2 (5 bases each). CDR3 length: 16 residues. Deletions cut 1 base from V and 2 bases from J, with 15 bases between. Germline loops: CDR1 MGHDK, CDR2 SYGVNS. Written as DNA, the CDR3 is TGTGCCAGCAGTGAATCCGAGGGGAACTTTGCCTACGAGCAGTACTTC. It specifies CASSESEGNFAYEQYF.

The rearrangement links TRBV9 to TRBJ2-7; TRBD1 matches 7 bases. This CDR3 contains 14 residues. From germline, CDR1 is SGDLS and CDR2 YYNGEE. Unmatched junction bases numbered 3, after V lost 0 bases and J lost 3 bases. The chain's CDR3 is CASSVGTGDYEQYF. CDR3 DNA sequence: TGTGCCAGCAGCGTAGGGACAGGAGACTACGAGCAGTACTTC.

The gene calls are TRBV15 and TRBJ2-7; 11 bases are a match to TRBD2. This CDR3 is 16 amino acids long. J was trimmed by 2 bases and V by 1 base; bases with no gene match: 4. CDR1 is LNHNV, CDR2 YYDKDF, per germline (reference sequence). The CDR3 protein is CATSRVLAGGTYEQYF. The DNA of the CDR3 is TGTGCCACCAGCAGAGTTCTAGCGGGAGGAACCTACGAGCAGTACTTC.

The chain has TRBV5-1 and TRBJ2-5, with D perhaps given as TRBD1 or TRBD2 (5 bases each). The V and J ends lost 0 bases and 5 bases respectively, with 17 bases between them. The CDR3 runs to 16 residues. Germline V gene sequence: CDR1 SGHRS, CDR2 YFSETQ. CDR3 amino acids: CASSLAGTSGLETQYF. The CDR3 coding sequence is TGCGCCAGCAGCTTGGCCGGGACGTCGGGTTTGGAGACCCAGTACTTC.

This clone is labeled as medium-sized. The chain has TRBV27 and TRBJ1-4, with D perhaps matching TRBD1 (6 bases). The germline V gene has CDR1 MNHEY and CDR2 SMNVEV (reference sequence). V lost 5 bases and J 8 bases, leaving 15 bases between the germline ends. This CDR3 has 14 amino acids. Here the CDR3 reads CASSGTGWGEKLFF. The CDR3 nucleotides are TGTGCCAGCAGTGGAACAGGGTGGGGGGAAAAACTGTTTTTT.

The rearrangement uses TRBV27 and TRBJ2-7, with TRBD2 matching 11 bases. The germline V gene has CDR1 MNHEY and CDR2 SMNVEV (reference sequence). Germline trimming cut 4 bases from V and 6 bases from J; bases unmatched to any gene: 8. This CDR3 spans 15 amino acids. CDR3 in amino acids: CASSSTSGSQGEQYF. In DNA, the CDR3 is TGTGCCAGCAGTTCCACTAGCGGGAGTCAAGGCGAGCAGTACTTC.

The chain couples TRBV19 to TRBJ1-1; the D gene is possibly TRBD1 (6 bases). CDR1 LNHDA and CDR2 SQIVND come from the germline V gene (reference sequence). The CDR3 runs 15 residues. Between the trimmed V and J ends, which lost 3 bases and 2 bases, there was a span of 13 bases. CDR3 DNA: TGTGCCAGTAGTATCAGTTGGACAGAAAACACTGAAGCTTTCTTT. It yields the protein CASSISWTENTEAFF.

The J gene is TRBJ1-6, the V gene TRBV28; D remains unclear. V dropped 0 bases and J dropped 6 bases, with 18 bases sitting between them. CDR1 is MDHEN, CDR2 SYDVKM, per germline. This CDR3 has 18 amino acids. CDR3 DNA: TGTGCCAGCAGTTTATGGGGGTTCCCGGGTTTTGTTAATTCACCCCTCCACTTT. It codes for CASSLWGFPGFVNSPLHF.

The V and J genes are TRBV11-2 and TRBJ2-1; perhaps TRBD1 as D (6 bases). V lost 3 bases, J lost 13 bases, and 16 bases lay in between. CDR3 length equals 13 residues. Germline assignment: CDR1 SGHAT and CDR2 FQNNGV. The CDR3 protein is CASSFGGGQLQFF. DNA of the CDR3: TGTGCCAGCAGCTTTGGGGGCGGACAGCTTCAGTTCTTC.

CDR3 residues: CASSVGGAGNQPQHF. Written as DNA, the CDR3 is TGTGCCAGCAGCGTAGGGGGCGCGGGCAATCAGCCCCAGCATTTT. V and J are TRBV9 and TRBJ1-5; maybe TRBD1 (5 bases). The CDR3 sequence is 15 residues long. Trimming pared 0 bases from V and 2 bases from J, leaving 9 bases between. Per the germline V gene, CDR1 is SGDLS and CDR2 is YYNGEE.

The chain combines TRBV11-2 with TRBJ2-1; TRBD2 is a possible D gene (5 bases). This CDR3 region has 16 residues. The V end was cut by 3 bases, the J end by 0 bases, with 12 bases between. Germline V gene lookup returns CDR1 SGHAT and CDR2 FQNNGV. CDR3 sequence reads: CASSFGSGSSYNEQFF. The CDR3 bases are TGTGCCAGCAGCTTCGGAAGCGGTAGCTCCTACAATGAGCAGTTCTTC.

This sequence joins TRBV13 and TRBJ2-7; D is ambiguous. Germline assignment: CDR1 PRHDT and CDR2 FYEKMQ (reference sequence). The CDR3 is made up of 15 amino acids. The V end lost 4 bases, the J end lost 4 bases, and 17 bases lay between the germline ends. The CDR3 DNA reads as TGTGCCAGCAGCTCTGTTGCATGGAGATTTTACGAGCAGTACTTC. This gives the protein CASSSVAWRFYEQYF.

This chain connects TRBV13 to TRBJ2-1; no firm D call. CDR1 and CDR2 from the germline V gene are PRHDT and FYEKMQ (reference sequence). The germline V and J ends were trimmed by 4 bases and 9 bases, with 7 bases remaining between them. The CDR3 consists of 11 residues. In DNA, the CDR3 is TGTGCCAGCAGCTCCACCGCTGAGCAGTTCTTC. Its protein product is CASSSTAEQFF.

The J gene is TRBJ2-7, the V gene TRBV13; 8 nucleotides agree with TRBD1. After removal of 5 bases from V and 0 bases from J, the junction contained 6 bases not matched to a gene. The CDR3 covers 15 residues. In germline, CDR1 is PRHDT, CDR2 FYEKMQ (reference sequence). The CDR3 nucleotides are TGTGCCAGCAGCCTCGGACAGGGAGCCTCCTACGAGCAGTACTTC. Amino acid sequence: CASSLGQGASYEQYF.

The chain couples TRBV13 to TRBJ2-1; TRBD2 matches at 7 bases. CDR3 length equals 16 residues. The V and J ends lost 5 bases and 3 bases, in that order; junction bases with no gene match: 10. Germline values: CDR1 PRHDT, CDR2 FYEKMQ (reference sequence). CDR3 residues: CASSDSPGGYYNEQFF. Written as DNA, the CDR3 is TGTGCCAGCAGCGACTCGCCGGGGGGATACTACAATGAGCAGTTCTTC.

The chain links TRBV11-2 to TRBJ1-3; no firm D call. V lost 3 bases, J lost 1 base, and 7 bases lay in between. Germline loops: CDR1 SGHAT, CDR2 FQNNGV. This CDR3 comprises 14 residues. CDR3 sequence reads: CASSFLTSGNTIYF. Written as DNA, the CDR3 is TGTGCCAGCAGCTTTTTGACATCTGGAAACACCATATATTTT.

The rearrangement links TRBV2 to TRBJ1-5, with 10 bases fitting TRBD1. Germline V gives CDR1 SNHLY, CDR2 FYNNEI. After removal of 6 bases from V and 1 base from J, the junction contained 9 bases not matched to a gene. The CDR3 spans 17 residues. DNA of the CDR3: TGTGCCAGCAGAGATGGGACAGGGGAGAGCAGCAATCAGCCCCAGCATTTT. As protein: CASRDGTGESSNQPQHF.

The genes are TRBV5-1 and TRBJ2-1; TRBD2 might be the D (7 bases). V dropped 2 bases and J dropped 8 bases, with 17 bases sitting between them. Germline CDR1 is SGHRS and CDR2 is YFSETQ. The CDR3 loop spans 15 amino acids. This chain's CDR3 is CASSFVGGRGDEQFF. The CDR3 DNA reads TGCGCCAGCAGCTTCGTCGGGGGCCGGGGGGATGAGCAGTTCTTC. Full variable domain (outside the CDR3, taken from reference TRBV5-1 and TRBJ2-1): KAGVTQTPRYLIKTRGQQVTLSCSPISGHRSVSWYQQTPGQGLQFLFEYFSETQRNKGNFPGRFSGRQFSNSRSEMNVSTLELGDSALYLCASSFVGGRGDEQFFGPGTRLTVL.

V gene TRBV9 combines with J gene TRBJ1-2; TRBD1 matches 7 bases. CDR1 and CDR2 (germline): SGDLS, YYNGEE. This CDR3 spans 16 amino acids. The ends lost 0 bases at V and 7 bases at J; junction bases unmatched: 12. CDR3 sequence reads: CASSVARTGEVGGYTF. The DNA of the CDR3 is TGTGCCAGCAGCGTAGCGCGAACAGGGGAAGTCGGTGGCTACACCTTC.

The chain is built from TRBV11-2 and TRBJ2-3; maybe TRBD2 (7 bases). This CDR3 contains 14 residues. Germline V gives CDR1 SGHAT, CDR2 FQNNGV. Trimming stripped 1 base from V and 7 bases from J, with 12 bases between. DNA for the CDR3: TGTGCCAGCAGCTTAGCGGGGGGCGTCAATACGCAGTATTTT. Translating it yields CASSLAGGVNTQYF.

V usage is TRBV6-5 and J usage is TRBJ2-2, with 7 bases fitting TRBD1. V dropped 0 bases and J dropped 6; count of bases not matched to a gene: 7. This CDR3 is 16 amino acids long. The germline CDR1 and CDR2 sequences are MNHEY and SVGAGI. Here the CDR3 reads CASSYSVGGRSGELFF. CDR3 DNA sequence: TGTGCCAGCAGTTACTCGGTAGGGGGCCGGTCCGGGGAGCTGTTTTTT.

This chain links TRBV4-2 with TRBJ2-7, with TRBD2 as a possible D gene (5 bases). Germline CDR1 LGHNA, CDR2 YNFKEQ. Deletions cut 0 bases from V and 0 bases from J, with 9 bases between. The CDR3 consists of 15 residues. CDR3 in DNA: TGTGCCAGCAGCCAAGATCGGACTTTCTCCTACGAGCAGTACTTC. The encoded protein is CASSQDRTFSYEQYF.